The T cell receptor (beta chain) described here comes from a study of cytomegalovirus exposure and HLA in healthy donors. Study results and caveats: Later analysis indicated greater clonal expansion among HLA-associated TCR beta chains than among equally common other chains. There was a cluster of highly shared sequence variants that was likely a sequencing artifact.

This clone was recorded only once. Its specificity is not known. The PCR made use of 60 Vbeta and 13 Jbeta primers. The method was immunoSEQ multiplex PCR; TCRdb's version includes in-frame clones alone and lacks a portion of them. The sample includes about 150,000 clones, 80% of them seen just once. The V gene lost 7 bases and the J gene lost 11 bases, with 15 bases spanning the gap. This CDR3 has 13 amino acids. CDR1 and CDR2 (germline): MNHEY, SVGAGI. The TCR originated in a man younger than 40 in good health and CMV-seropositive. Material for sequencing was PBMCs. This chain uses TRBV6-5 with TRBJ1-6; D may be TRBD1 (6 bases). In nucleotides, the CDR3 is TGTGCCAGCACTTTAGACAGGTTGGCACCCCTCCACTTT. Protein product: CASTLDRLAPLHF.